This T cell receptor (beta chain) was identified in a study of control samples from healthy donors and cancer patients. The repertoire was sequenced with immunoSEQ multiplex PCR; TCRdb's copy has only in-frame clones and lacks some. The sample includes roughly 150,000 clones, about 90% seen only once; the top ten take roughly 1.7%. CDR1 is SGHVS and CDR2 is FQNEAQ in the germline V gene. Trimming stripped 4 bases from V and 7 bases from J, with 13 bases between. This CDR3 contains 13 residues. The specimen was blood. This TCR was recovered from a man aged 18 to 30 in good health. The chain couples TRBV7-8 to TRBJ1-1; D is possibly TRBD1 (5 bases). For the CDR3, the DNA is TGTGCCAGCAGCTCCGGGACCGTCGGTGAAGCTTTCTTT. This gives the protein CASSSGTVGEAFF. The full variable domain, completed using reference TRBV7-8 and TRBJ1-1, is GAGVSQSPRYKVAKRGQDVALRCDPISGHVSLFWYQQALGQGPEFLTYFQNEAQLDKSGLPSDRFFAERPEGSVSTLKIQRTQQEDSAVYLCASSSGTVGEAFFGQGTRLTVV.